This T cell receptor (beta chain) originates from a study of blood T cell repertoires in COVID-19. Study overall: Both acute and convalescent COVID-19 samples were obtained from the United States, Italy and Spain. PBMCs, B-cell-depleted T cells, or T cells provided the cDNA or gDNA that made up the material.

Original handling: Researchers report that nucleated cell counts were estimated from reference gene primer amplification. Clones were read by immunoSEQ multiplex PCR, and TCRdb kept only the in-frame ones, dropping some. V and J calls and clone size are as listed in that table; D and trimming were resolved from the DNA. The data contain around 94,000 clones, approximately 88% of them singletons. This clonotype was obtained from a human donor in a cohort sampled during active COVID-19. Sequences were obtained from peripheral blood.

The CDR3 sequence is CASSLSAAGANVLTF. As DNA, the CDR3 is TGTGCCAGCAGCTTAAGTGCGGCGGGGGCCAACGTCCTGACTTTC. V is TRBV13 and J is TRBJ2-6; D is unresolved. The CDR3 consists of 15 residues. Germline lookup yields CDR1 PRHDT and CDR2 FYEKMQ (reference sequence). Trimming took off 2 bases at V and 4 bases at J, with 9 bases between the two ends.